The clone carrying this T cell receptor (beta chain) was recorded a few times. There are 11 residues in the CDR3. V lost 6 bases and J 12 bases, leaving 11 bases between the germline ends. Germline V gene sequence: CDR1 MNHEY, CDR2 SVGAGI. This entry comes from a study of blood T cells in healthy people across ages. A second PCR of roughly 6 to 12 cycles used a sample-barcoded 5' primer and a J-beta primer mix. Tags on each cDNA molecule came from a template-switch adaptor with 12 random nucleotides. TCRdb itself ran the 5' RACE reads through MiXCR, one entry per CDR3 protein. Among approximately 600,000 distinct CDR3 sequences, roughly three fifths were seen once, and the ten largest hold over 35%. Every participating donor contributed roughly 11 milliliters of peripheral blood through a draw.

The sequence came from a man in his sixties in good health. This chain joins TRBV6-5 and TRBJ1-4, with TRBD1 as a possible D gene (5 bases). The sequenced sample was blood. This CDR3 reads CASRGARELFF. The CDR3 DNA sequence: TGTGCCAGCAGGGGCGCCAGGGAACTGTTTTTT.